This T cell receptor beta chain was recovered during a study of blood T cell repertoires in COVID-19. Study in general: There were acute and convalescent COVID-19 samples, and they came from the United States, Italy and Spain. PBMCs, B-cell-depleted T cells, or T cells provided the cDNA or gDNA that made up the material.

V lost 6 bases and J 5 bases, leaving 16 bases between the germline ends. Germline CDR1 reads LNHNV; CDR2 reads YYDKDF (reference sequence). This CDR3 has 15 residues. This clone appeared once. Per the study methods: Estimation of nucleated cell counts relied on the amplification of reference gene primers. Sequencing was performed with immunoSEQ multiplex PCR; in TCRdb, only in-frame clones are kept and a portion is missing. V, J and clone size reflect that table, while D and trimming were determined from the DNA. The sample consists of about 79,000 clones, approximately 90% of them appearing once. The chain is built from TRBV15 and TRBJ1-4; D unclear. The sequenced material came from peripheral blood. This clonotype was obtained from a man in his forties or fifties with active COVID-19. CDR3 bases: TGTGCCACCAGAGAACGAACAACTAACAATGAAAAACTGTTTTTT. Amino acids: CATRERTTNNEKLFF.